The present entry profiles one TCR beta chain with its context. TCRdb keeps only in-frame clones here, not all; method: immunoSEQ multiplex PCR. Seen here are approximately 1.9 million clones, 85% to 95% observed once, and the top ten hold about 1.6%. The data stem from a study of shared clonotypes between healthy human individuals. Positive CCR7 selection of CD45RO-negative cells yielded the naive CD8 cells, and terminally differentiated effector memory CD45RA+ cells were excluded. This sequence originates from a young man in good health. Some clones in this sample may be carry-over from other donors' samples. The sample comprised naive CD8+ T cells from PBMCs.

As DNA, the CDR3 is TGTGCCAGCAGCTCGATACCCGAAACGGACAGGCAAGTTCAGCCCCAGCATTTT. Translating gives CASSSIPETDRQVQPQHF. The V gene is TRBV7-4, the J gene TRBJ1-5, with 7 bases identical to TRBD1. The J segment lost 6 bases and the V segment lost 4 bases, leaving 18 bases of the junction unmatched. Germline assignment: CDR1 SGHVT and CDR2 SQSDAQ. The CDR3 loop spans 18 amino acids.